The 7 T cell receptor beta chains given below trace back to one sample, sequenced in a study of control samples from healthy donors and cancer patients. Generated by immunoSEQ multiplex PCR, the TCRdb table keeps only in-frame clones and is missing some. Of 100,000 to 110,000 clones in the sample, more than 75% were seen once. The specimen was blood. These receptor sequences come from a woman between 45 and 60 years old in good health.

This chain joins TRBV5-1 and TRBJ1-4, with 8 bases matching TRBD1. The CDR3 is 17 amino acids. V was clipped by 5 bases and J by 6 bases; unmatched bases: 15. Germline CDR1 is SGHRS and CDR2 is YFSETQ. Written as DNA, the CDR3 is TGCGCCAGCAGTCCGTCGGACTACAGGGGGGAATATGAAAAACTGTTTTTT. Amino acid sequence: CASSPSDYRGEYEKLFF.

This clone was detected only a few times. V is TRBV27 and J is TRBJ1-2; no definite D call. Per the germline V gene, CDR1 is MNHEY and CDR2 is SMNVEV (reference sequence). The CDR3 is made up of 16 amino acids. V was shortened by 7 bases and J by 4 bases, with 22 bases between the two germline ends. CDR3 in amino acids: CASTRLLPWAFYGYTF. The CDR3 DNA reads TGTGCCAGCACCCGACTTTTACCGTGGGCCTTCTATGGCTACACCTTC.

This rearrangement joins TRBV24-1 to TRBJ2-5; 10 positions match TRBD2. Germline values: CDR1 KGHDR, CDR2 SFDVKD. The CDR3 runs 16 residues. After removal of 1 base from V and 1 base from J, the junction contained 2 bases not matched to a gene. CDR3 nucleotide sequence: TGTGCCACCAGTGATTTAGCGGGAGGGCCCCAAGAGACCCAGTACTTC. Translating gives CATSDLAGGPQETQYF.

Written as DNA, the CDR3 is TGTGCCAGCAGCCAATTCCGCCTTGACAGGGTCACCGGGGAGCTGTTTTTT. Its translation is CASSQFRLDRVTGELFF. The chain carries TRBV14 and TRBJ2-2; 7 positions agree with TRBD1. This CDR3 spans 17 amino acids. Trimming took 2 bases from V and 4 from J; bases not matched to a gene: 10. Germline assignment: CDR1 SGHDN and CDR2 FVKESK.

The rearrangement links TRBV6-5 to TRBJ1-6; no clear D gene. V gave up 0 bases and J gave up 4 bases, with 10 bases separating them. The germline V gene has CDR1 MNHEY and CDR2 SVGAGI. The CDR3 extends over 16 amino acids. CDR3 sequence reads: CASSYSRALYNSPLHF. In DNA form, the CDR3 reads TGTGCCAGCAGTTACTCCCGGGCTTTGTATAATTCACCCCTCCACTTT.

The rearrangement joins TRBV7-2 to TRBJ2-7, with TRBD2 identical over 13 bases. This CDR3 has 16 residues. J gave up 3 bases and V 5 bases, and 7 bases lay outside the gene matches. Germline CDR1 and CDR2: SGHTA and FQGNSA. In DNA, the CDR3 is TGTGCCAGCAGCCCGGCCGGGACTAGCGGGGTCTACGAGCAGTACTTC. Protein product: CASSPAGTSGVYEQYF.

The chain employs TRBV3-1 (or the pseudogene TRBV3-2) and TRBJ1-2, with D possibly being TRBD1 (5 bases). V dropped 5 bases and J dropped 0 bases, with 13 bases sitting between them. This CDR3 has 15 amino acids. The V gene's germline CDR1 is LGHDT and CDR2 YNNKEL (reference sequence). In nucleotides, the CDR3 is TGTGCCAGCAGCTTATCCAGGGTCCCTAACTATGGCTACACCTTC. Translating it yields CASSLSRVPNYGYTF.